This T cell receptor (beta chain) was found in a study of Graves' ophthalmopathy and Graves' hyperthyroidism. Overall study results and limits: Ophthalmopathy progression prediction by the model yielded a sensitivity of about 71% and a specificity of 72.22%. In blood, most expanded thyroid clonotypes above 0.001 frequency were also detected.

Concerning this clonotype: Antigen: not known.

The authors amplified TCR beta CDR3 regions, and they did so from RNA transcripts for repertoire sequencing. Amplification began with first-round RT-PCR using HTBI primers, then second-round multiplex PCR was performed. MiXCR was run by TCRdb on the multiplex PCR reads, yielding one entry per CDR3 protein. The repertoire holds about 740,000 distinct CDR3 sequences, with roughly two fifths as singletons. V lost 2 bases, J lost 4 bases, and 14 bases lay in between. Germline V gene data show CDR1 as SGHTA and CDR2 as FQGNSA. The CDR3 consists of 15 residues. Orbital computed tomography and thyroid ultrasound, along with TRAb, serum thyroxine and clinical symptoms, underpinned diagnosis.

The chain recombines TRBV7-2 with TRBJ1-2; tentative D call: TRBD1 (6 bases). The sequencing sample was made of peripheral blood. The TCR comes from an adult man with Graves' ophthalmopathy. The CDR3 loop is CASSLITGHIYGYTF. For the CDR3, the DNA is TGTGCCAGCAGCTTAATAACGGGACATATCTATGGCTACACCTTC.